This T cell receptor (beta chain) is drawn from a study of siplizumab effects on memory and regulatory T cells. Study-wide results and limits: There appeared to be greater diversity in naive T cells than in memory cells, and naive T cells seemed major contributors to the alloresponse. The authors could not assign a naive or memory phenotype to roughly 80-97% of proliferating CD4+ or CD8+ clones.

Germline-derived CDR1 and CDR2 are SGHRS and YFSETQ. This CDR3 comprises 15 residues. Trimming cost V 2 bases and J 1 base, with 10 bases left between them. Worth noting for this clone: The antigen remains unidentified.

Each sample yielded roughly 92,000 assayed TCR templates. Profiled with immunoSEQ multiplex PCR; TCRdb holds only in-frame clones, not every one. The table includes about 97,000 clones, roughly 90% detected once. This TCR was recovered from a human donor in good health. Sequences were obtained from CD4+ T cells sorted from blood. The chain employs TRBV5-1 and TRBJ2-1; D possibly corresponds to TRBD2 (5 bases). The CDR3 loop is CASSLAEPSYNEQFF. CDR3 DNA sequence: TGCGCCAGCAGCTTAGCGGAGCCTTCCTACAATGAGCAGTTCTTC.